These T cell receptor beta chains were read from a single sample in a study of identical twins. TCRdb independently ran MiXCR on the 5' RACE reads; one entry per CDR3 protein. Altogether approximately 680,000 distinct CDR3 sequences are present, under 8.5% being singletons, with the ten largest covering about 1.5%. The sample was also reused in another study, on yellow fever vaccine responses in identical twins.

Sequencing was done on a sample of PBMCs. These receptors all stem from a woman aged 18-30 years in good health. Each CDR3 is given with its conserved first and last residue. D genes are given only for firm matches. Rows give clone size only sometimes, using once, few, many, or a class for an expanded clone.

D gene,J gene,clone size,V gene,CDR3 DNA,CDR3 protein
.,TRBJ2-5,few,TRBV28,TGTGCCAGCAGTTTGCCTACCCCAGAGACCCAGTACTTC,CASSLPTPETQYF
TRBD1,TRBJ2-6,few,TRBV12-3/TRBV12-4,TGTGCCAGCAGGACAGGGGCCGTCTCTGGGGCCAACGTCCTGACTTTC,CASRTGAVSGANVLTF
TRBD2,TRBJ2-1,.,TRBV5-1,TGCGCCAGCAGCTTGACGGGGACTAGCGGTATTGAGCAGTTCTTC,CASSLTGTSGIEQFF
.,TRBJ2-5,many,TRBV5-1,TGCGCCAGCAGCTTTATGGGGGACACGCGGGAGACCCAGTACTTC,CASSFMGDTRETQYF
TRBD2,TRBJ2-7,many,TRBV12-3/TRBV12-4,TGTGCCAGCAGTTTGGGACTAGCGAACTCCTACGAGCAGTACTTC,CASSLGLANSYEQYF
.,TRBJ2-1,many,TRBV19,TGTGCCGCCCAGGACAGATACAATGAGCAGTTCTTC,CAAQDRYNEQFF
TRBD2,TRBJ2-1,few,TRBV24-1,TGTGCCACCAGTGAGGGAGGGCTAGCAGCCTACAATGAGCAGTTCTTC,CATSEGGLAAYNEQFF
TRBD1,TRBJ2-7,.,TRBV6-1,TGTGCCAGCTCTGGACAGGCCCTGAGCTCCTACGAGCAGTACTTC,CASSGQALSSYEQYF
.,TRBJ2-1,.,TRBV20-1,TGCAGTGCTAGGGGGAGACTTGTCGATGAGCAGTTCTTC,CSARGRLVDEQFF
.,TRBJ1-2,few,TRBV3-1,TGTGCCAGCAGCCAAGGGTTCGGGGGGCTGAACTATGGCTACACCTTC,CASSQGFGGLNYGYTF
TRBD1,TRBJ1-5,.,TRBV7-8,TGTGCCAGCAGCCCAGGGACAGGGTGGCAGCCCCAGCATTTT,CASSPGTGWQPQHF
.,TRBJ1-2,few,TRBV7-9,TGTGCCAGCAGCTTAGCACAGGCTAACTATGGCTACACCTTC,CASSLAQANYGYTF
.,TRBJ1-2,many,TRBV10-2,TGCGCCAGTAGAAAGGGGGGGGCCGGCAGATCTAACTATGGCTACACCTTC,CASRKGGAGRSNYGYTF
TRBD2,TRBJ2-3,.,TRBV9,TGTGCCAGTACGCGGGGGGACCCAGCAGATACGCAGTATTTT,CASTRGDPADTQYF
.,TRBJ1-6,.,TRBV14,TGTGCCAGCAGCACATGGGACCGCTATCCCCTCCACTTT,CASSTWDRYPLHF
.,TRBJ2-6,.,TRBV20-1,TGCAGTGCTAGAATCAGGGACCCTACCCCTGGGGCCAACGTCCTGACTTTC,CSARIRDPTPGANVLTF
TRBD2,TRBJ2-1,many,TRBV4-1,TGCGCCAGCAGCCAGTCGACTAGCGGGTTCTATGAGCAGTTCTTC,CASSQSTSGFYEQFF
.,TRBJ2-1,few,TRBV5-1,TGCGCCAGCAAGTGGCAGGGGATCGATGAGCAGTTCTTC,CASKWQGIDEQFF
.,TRBJ2-1,.,TRBV18,TGTGCCAGCTCACCAACCCAGTCGAGCTCCTACAATGAGCAGTTCTTC,CASSPTQSSSYNEQFF
.,TRBJ1-1,.,TRBV7-6,TGTGCCAGCAGCTCCATCGGGGGTGACACTGAAGCTTTCTTT,CASSSIGGDTEAFF
TRBD2,TRBJ2-3,.,TRBV12-3/TRBV12-4,TGTGCCAGCAGCCCTAGCGGGTGGGGAGATACGCAGTATTTT,CASSPSGWGDTQYF
.,TRBJ2-2,.,TRBV10-3,TGTGCCATCAGCTCTGGGTTGAACTCCTGGGTGCTGTTTTTT,CAISSGLNSWVLFF
TRBD1,TRBJ1-5,many,TRBV5-6,TGTGCCAGCAGCAGTCGGGTGACAGGGAAGGGTCAGCCCCAGCATTTT,CASSSRVTGKGQPQHF
.,TRBJ2-1,few,TRBV7-9,TGTGCCAGCAGCACAGGACTGCTGGATGAGCAGTTCTTC,CASSTGLLDEQFF
TRBD2,TRBJ2-1,.,TRBV12-3/TRBV12-4,TGTGCCAGCAGTAGACTAGCGGGAGGGCATAATGAGCAGTTCTTC,CASSRLAGGHNEQFF
TRBD2,TRBJ2-2,few,TRBV6-1,TGTGCCAGCAGACACCTTAGCGGGGGCTCTTTAGGAACCGGGGAGCTGTTTTTT,CASRHLSGGSLGTGELFF
TRBD2,TRBJ2-1,.,TRBV6-1,TGTGCCAGCAGAAGACTAGCGGGGGTTAATGAGCAGTTCTTC,CASRRLAGVNEQFF
.,TRBJ2-1,few,TRBV7-9,TGTGCCAGCAGCTCGGACAGAACTTCCTACAATGAGCAGTTCTTC,CASSSDRTSYNEQFF
.,TRBJ2-3,many,TRBV7-2,TGTGCCAGCAGCTTACTAGTGAGCACAGATACGCAGTATTTT,CASSLLVSTDTQYF
TRBD2,TRBJ2-7,many,TRBV5-1,TGCGCCAGCAGGCCCGGACTAGCGGAGCCCTCCTCCTACGAGCAGTACTTC,CASRPGLAEPSSYEQYF
.,TRBJ2-1,many,TRBV3-1,TGTGCCAGCAGCCCACCCCTAAGTTTTGAGCAGTTCTTC,CASSPPLSFEQFF
.,TRBJ2-1,many,TRBV7-8,TGTGCCAGCAGCTTATACATAATCGATGAGCAGTTCTTC,CASSLYIIDEQFF
TRBD1,TRBJ1-4,.,TRBV5-1,TGCGCCAGCAGCACGGACAGGCCGGCAACTAATGAAAAACTGTTTTTT,CASSTDRPATNEKLFF
.,TRBJ1-5,.,TRBV12-3/TRBV12-4,TGTGCCAGCAGAGACCAGGGGTCCAATCAGCCCCAGCATTTT,CASRDQGSNQPQHF
TRBD2,TRBJ2-1,many,TRBV6-1,TGTGCCAGCAGTGAAACCTCAGCGGGGGGGCCGGTTGAGCAGTTCTTC,CASSETSAGGPVEQFF
.,TRBJ2-1,.,TRBV5-1,TGCGCCAGCAGCTTGGTTGGTATCGATGAGCAGTTCTTC,CASSLVGIDEQFF
TRBD2,TRBJ2-3,many,TRBV20-1,TGCAGTGCGGTAACTAGCGGGAACACAGATACGCAGTATTTT,CSAVTSGNTDTQYF